This TCR beta chain was sequenced for a study of regulatory T cells in long-lasting Graves disease. Study-wide findings and caveats: Persistent Graves' cases showed lower TCR diversity than newly diagnosed cases. Persistent disease was associated with favored TRBV28 usage and with favored use of TRBJ1-2 and TRBJ2-5.

J lost 1 base, V lost 1 base, and 6 bases had no gene match. Looked up from germline, CDR1 is LNHNV and CDR2 is YYDKDF (reference sequence). The CDR3 is 16 residues long. This clonotype was seen at least ten times. Its cognate antigen is unknown. For TCR beta, libraries came from iRepertoire HTBI primers and Arm-PCR of CDR3 regions. In the original processing: About 62 TRBV and 12 to 15 TRBJ segments were identified across samples. TCRdb used MiXCR to reprocess the multiplex PCR reads, holding one entry per CDR3 protein. TCRdb, rather than the study authors, made the V and J calls. This repertoire shows over 300,000 distinct CDR3 sequences, roughly 16% found once; its top ten account for 22%. Time point described: newly diagnosed GD, antithyroid drugs for less than 3 months. PBMC-extracted RNA yielded the TCR library.

The chain has TRBV15 and TRBJ2-7, with 8 bases matching TRBD1. This clonotype was sampled from a female donor with Graves disease. The sequencing used peripheral blood mononuclear cells (PBMCs), collected at new diagnosis, from a patient treated with antithyroid drugs. CDR3 nucleotides: TGTGCCACCAGCAGAGTTAACCGGGACAGGTCCTACGAGCAGTACTTC. Translation gives CATSRVNRDRSYEQYF.